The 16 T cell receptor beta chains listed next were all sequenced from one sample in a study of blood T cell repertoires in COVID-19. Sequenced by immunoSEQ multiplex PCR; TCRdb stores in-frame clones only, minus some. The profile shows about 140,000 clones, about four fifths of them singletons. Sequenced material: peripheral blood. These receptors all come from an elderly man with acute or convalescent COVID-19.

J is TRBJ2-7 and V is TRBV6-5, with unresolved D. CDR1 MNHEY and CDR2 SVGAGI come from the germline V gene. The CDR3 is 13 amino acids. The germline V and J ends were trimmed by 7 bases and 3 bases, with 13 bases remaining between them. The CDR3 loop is CASNPPGLYEQYF. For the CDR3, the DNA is TGTGCCAGCAATCCCCCAGGCCTCTACGAGCAGTACTTC.

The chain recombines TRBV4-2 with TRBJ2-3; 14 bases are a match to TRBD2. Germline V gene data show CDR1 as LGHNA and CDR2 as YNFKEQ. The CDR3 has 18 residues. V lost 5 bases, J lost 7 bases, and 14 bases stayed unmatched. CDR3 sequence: CASSGLAGGPLKEYTQYF. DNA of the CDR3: TGTGCCAGCAGCGGACTAGCGGGGGGCCCCCTAAAAGAATATACGCAGTATTTT.

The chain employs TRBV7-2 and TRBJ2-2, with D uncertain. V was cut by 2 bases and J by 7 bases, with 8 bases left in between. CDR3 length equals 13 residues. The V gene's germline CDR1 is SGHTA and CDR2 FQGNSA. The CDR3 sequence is CASSLSMFGELFF. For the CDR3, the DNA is TGTGCCAGCAGCTTATCCATGTTCGGGGAGCTGTTTTTT.

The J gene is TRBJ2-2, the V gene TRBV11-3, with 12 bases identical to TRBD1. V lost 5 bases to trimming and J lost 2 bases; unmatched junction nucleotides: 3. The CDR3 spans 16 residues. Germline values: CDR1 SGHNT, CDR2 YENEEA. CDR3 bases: TGTGCCAGCAGCCCGGGGACAGGGGGCAACACCGGGGAGCTGTTTTTT. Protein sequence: CASSPGTGGNTGELFF. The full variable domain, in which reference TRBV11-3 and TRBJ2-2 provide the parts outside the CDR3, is EAGVVQSPRYKIIEKKQPVAFWCNPISGHNTLYWYLQNLGQGPELLIRYENEEAVDDSQLPKDRFSAERLKGVDSTLKIQPAELGDSAVYLCASSPGTGGNTGELFFGEGSRLTVL.

The CDR3: CASSVTSGGVNEQFF. CDR3 sequence (DNA): TGTGCCAGCAGCGTGACTAGCGGGGGAGTAAATGAGCAGTTCTTC. The rearrangement links TRBV7-3 to TRBJ2-1; 12 nucleotides agree with TRBD2. The CDR3 totals 15 residues. V was clipped by 5 bases and J by 7 bases; unmatched bases: 6. Germline V gene sequence: CDR1 SGHTA, CDR2 FQGTGA. Filled out from reference TRBV7-3 and TRBJ2-1, the complete variable domain reads GAGVSQTPSNKVTEKGKYVELRCDPISGHTALYWYRQSLGQGPEFLIYFQGTGAADDSGLPNDRFFAVRPEGSVSTLKIQRTERGDSAVYLCASSVTSGGVNEQFFGPGTRLTVL.

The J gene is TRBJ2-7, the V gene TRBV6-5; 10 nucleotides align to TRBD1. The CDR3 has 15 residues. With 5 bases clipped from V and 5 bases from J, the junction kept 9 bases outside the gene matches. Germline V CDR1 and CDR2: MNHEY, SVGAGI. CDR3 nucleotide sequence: TGTGCCAGCAGTCCCCGACAGGGGGCTTGGAACGAGCAGTACTTC. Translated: CASSPRQGAWNEQYF.

As DNA, the CDR3 is TGTGCCAGTAGTACCTACACCGGGGAGCTGTTTTTT. This gives the protein CASSTYTGELFF. The gene calls are TRBV19 and TRBJ2-2, with unresolved D. V lost 4 bases and J 3 bases, leaving 3 bases between the germline ends. The CDR3 consists of 12 residues. The germline CDR1 and CDR2 sequences are LNHDA and SQIVND (reference sequence).

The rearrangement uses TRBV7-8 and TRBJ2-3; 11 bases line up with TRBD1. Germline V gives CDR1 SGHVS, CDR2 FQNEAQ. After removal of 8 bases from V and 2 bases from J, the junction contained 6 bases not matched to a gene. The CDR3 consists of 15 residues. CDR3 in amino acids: CASGRDRGYTDTQYF. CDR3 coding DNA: TGTGCCAGCGGAAGGGACAGGGGGTACACAGATACGCAGTATTTT.

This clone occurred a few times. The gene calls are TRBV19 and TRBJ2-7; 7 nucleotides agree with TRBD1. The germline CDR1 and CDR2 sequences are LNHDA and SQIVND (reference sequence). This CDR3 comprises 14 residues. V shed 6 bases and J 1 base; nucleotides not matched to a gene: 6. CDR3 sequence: CASSLRDRSYEQYF. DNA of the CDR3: TGTGCCAGTAGCCTCCGGGACAGATCCTACGAGCAGTACTTC.

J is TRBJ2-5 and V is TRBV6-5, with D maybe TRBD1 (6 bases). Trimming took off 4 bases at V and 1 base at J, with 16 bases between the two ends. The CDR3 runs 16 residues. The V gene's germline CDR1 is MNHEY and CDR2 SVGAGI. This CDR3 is CASSSGSIGGQETQYF. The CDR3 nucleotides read TGTGCCAGCAGTTCTGGAAGTATAGGGGGCCAAGAGACCCAGTACTTC.

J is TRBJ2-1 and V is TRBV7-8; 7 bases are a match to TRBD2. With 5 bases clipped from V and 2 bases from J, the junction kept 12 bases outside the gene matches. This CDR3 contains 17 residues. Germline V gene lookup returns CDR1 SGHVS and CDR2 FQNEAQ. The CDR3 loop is CASSRGSPGGTYNEQFF. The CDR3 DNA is TGTGCCAGCAGCCGAGGGAGCCCCGGGGGGACCTACAATGAGCAGTTCTTC.

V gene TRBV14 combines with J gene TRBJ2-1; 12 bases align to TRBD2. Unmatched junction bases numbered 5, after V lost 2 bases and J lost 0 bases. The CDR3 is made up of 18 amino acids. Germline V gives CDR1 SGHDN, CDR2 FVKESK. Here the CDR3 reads CASSQYILAGGSYNEQFF. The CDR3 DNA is TGTGCCAGCAGCCAATATATACTAGCGGGGGGCTCCTACAATGAGCAGTTCTTC.

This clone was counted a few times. CDR3 in amino acids: CASSISGGRWEQYF. The CDR3 coding sequence is TGTGCCAGTAGTATCTCCGGGGGACGGTGGGAGCAGTACTTC. The chain links TRBV19 to TRBJ2-7; D may be TRBD2 (6 bases). The CDR3 contains 14 residues. Trimming left V 3 bases short and J 7 bases short, with 16 bases between. Per germline, CDR1 LNHDA and CDR2 SQIVND (reference sequence).

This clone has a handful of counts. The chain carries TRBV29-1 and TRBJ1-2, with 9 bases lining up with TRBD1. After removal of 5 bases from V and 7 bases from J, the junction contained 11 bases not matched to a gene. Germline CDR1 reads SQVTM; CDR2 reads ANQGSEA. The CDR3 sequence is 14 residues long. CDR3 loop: CSVRTGGSVVGYTF. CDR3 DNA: TGCAGCGTTCGTACAGGGGGCTCTGTGGTTGGCTACACCTTC.

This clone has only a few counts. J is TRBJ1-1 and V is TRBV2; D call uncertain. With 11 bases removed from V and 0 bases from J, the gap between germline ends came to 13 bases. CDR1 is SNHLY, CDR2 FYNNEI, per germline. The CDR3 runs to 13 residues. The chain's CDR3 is CAGRGYLNTEAFF. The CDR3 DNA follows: TGTGCCGGCCGGGGATATTTGAACACTGAAGCTTTCTTT.

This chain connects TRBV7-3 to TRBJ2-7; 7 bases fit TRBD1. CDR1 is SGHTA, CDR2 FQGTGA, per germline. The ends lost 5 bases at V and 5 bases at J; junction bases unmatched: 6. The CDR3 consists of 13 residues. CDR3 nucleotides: TGTGCCAGCAGCCGACAGGGCCACAACGAGCAGTACTTC. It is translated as CASSRQGHNEQYF.